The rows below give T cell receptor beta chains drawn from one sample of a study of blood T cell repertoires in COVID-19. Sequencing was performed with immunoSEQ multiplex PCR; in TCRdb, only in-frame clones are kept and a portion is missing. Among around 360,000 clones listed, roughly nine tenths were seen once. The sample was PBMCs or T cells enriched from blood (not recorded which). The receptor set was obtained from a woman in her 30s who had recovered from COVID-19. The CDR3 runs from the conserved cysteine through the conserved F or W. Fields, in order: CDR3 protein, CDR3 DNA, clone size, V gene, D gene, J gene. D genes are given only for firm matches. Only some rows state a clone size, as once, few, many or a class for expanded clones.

CDR3 protein: CAIRVTGGGNYGYTF
CDR3 DNA: TGTGCCATCAGGGTCACAGGGGGCGGTAACTATGGCTACACCTTC
clone size: NA
V gene: TRBV10-3
D gene: TRBD1
J gene: TRBJ1-2

CDR3 protein: CASRDAPGQGSYEQYF
CDR3 DNA: TGCGCCAGCAGAGACGCTCCGGGACAGGGGAGTTACGAGCAGTACTTC
clone size: NA
V gene: TRBV5-1
D gene: TRBD1
J gene: TRBJ2-7

CDR3 protein: CASNQQNTEAFF
CDR3 DNA: TGTGCCAGCAACCAACAGAACACTGAAGCTTTCTTT
clone size: NA
V gene: TRBV7-9
D gene: NA
J gene: TRBJ1-1

CDR3 protein: CASSVSTGINEKLFF
CDR3 DNA: TGTGCCAGCAGCGTATCGACAGGGATTAATGAAAAACTGTTTTTT
clone size: NA
V gene: TRBV9
D gene: TRBD1
J gene: TRBJ1-4

CDR3 protein: CASSLRVPDTQYF
CDR3 DNA: TGTGCCAGCAGTTTACGAGTCCCAGATACGCAGTATTTT
clone size: NA
V gene: TRBV27
D gene: NA
J gene: TRBJ2-3

CDR3 protein: CASSLTGGNYGYTF
CDR3 DNA: TGTGCCAGCAGCTTAACTGGGGGGAACTATGGCTACACCTTC
clone size: NA
V gene: TRBV7-3
D gene: NA
J gene: TRBJ1-2

CDR3 protein: CASSPPGLAGYNEQFF
CDR3 DNA: TGTGCCAGCTCACCACCGGGACTAGCGGGGTACAATGAGCAGTTCTTC
clone size: NA
V gene: TRBV18
D gene: TRBD2
J gene: TRBJ2-1

CDR3 protein: CATRDGGAYEQYF
CDR3 DNA: TGTGCCACCAGGGACGGGGGGGCCTACGAGCAGTACTTC
clone size: NA
V gene: TRBV15
D gene: TRBD2
J gene: TRBJ2-7

CDR3 protein: CSASHISGIRYF
CDR3 DNA: TGCAGTGCTAGTCACATTAGCGGGATCAGGTACTTC
clone size: once
V gene: TRBV20-1
D gene: TRBD2
J gene: TRBJ2-7

CDR3 protein: CASSLDAGYTF
CDR3 DNA: TGCGCCAGCAGCTTGGACGCGGGCTACACCTTC
clone size: NA
V gene: TRBV5-1
D gene: NA
J gene: TRBJ1-2

CDR3 protein: CASSVGTGTTEAFF
CDR3 DNA: TGTGCCAGCAGCGTAGGGACAGGGACCACTGAAGCTTTCTTT
clone size: NA
V gene: TRBV5-8
D gene: TRBD1
J gene: TRBJ1-1

CDR3 protein: CAWARDKSYQPQHF
CDR3 DNA: TGTGCCTGGGCTCGGGACAAGTCCTATCAGCCCCAGCATTTT
clone size: once
V gene: TRBV30
D gene: NA
J gene: TRBJ1-5

CDR3 protein: CASSLFYPNTEAFF
CDR3 DNA: TGTGCCAGCAGCTTGTTCTACCCCAACACTGAAGCTTTCTTT
clone size: NA
V gene: TRBV5-6
D gene: NA
J gene: TRBJ1-1

CDR3 protein: CASSVTGGPNYGYTF
CDR3 DNA: TGTGCCAGCAGCGTGACAGGAGGCCCGAACTATGGCTACACCTTC
clone size: NA
V gene: TRBV9
D gene: NA
J gene: TRBJ1-2

CDR3 protein: CASSIGFGWAGHEQFF
CDR3 DNA: TGTGCCAGTAGTATTGGGTTTGGATGGGCGGGCCATGAGCAGTTCTTC
clone size: NA
V gene: TRBV19
D gene: NA
J gene: TRBJ2-1

CDR3 protein: CASSLSQGGYEQYF
CDR3 DNA: TGTGCCAGCAGTTTATCACAGGGGGGCTACGAGCAGTACTTC
clone size: NA
V gene: TRBV27
D gene: TRBD1
J gene: TRBJ2-7

CDR3 protein: CSVLSGGGADTQYF
CDR3 DNA: TGCAGCGTTTTGAGCGGGGGCGGCGCAGATACGCAGTATTTT
clone size: NA
V gene: TRBV29-1
D gene: TRBD2
J gene: TRBJ2-3

CDR3 protein: CASSSPRDRGSEAFF
CDR3 DNA: TGTGCCAGCAGCTCCCCCCGGGACAGGGGATCTGAAGCTTTCTTT
clone size: NA
V gene: TRBV5-4
D gene: TRBD1
J gene: TRBJ1-1

CDR3 protein: CASSITGNYNEQFF
CDR3 DNA: TGTGCCAGTAGTATCACAGGGAACTACAATGAGCAGTTCTTC
clone size: NA
V gene: TRBV19
D gene: NA
J gene: TRBJ2-1

CDR3 protein: CASSQTSGSTEQYF
CDR3 DNA: TGTGCCAGCAGCCAGACTAGCGGGAGCACCGAGCAGTACTTC
clone size: NA
V gene: TRBV9
D gene: TRBD2
J gene: TRBJ2-7

CDR3 protein: CASSKRGTGYTDTQYF
CDR3 DNA: TGTGCCAGTAGCAAGAGGGGGACAGGGTACACAGATACGCAGTATTTT
clone size: NA
V gene: TRBV19
D gene: TRBD1
J gene: TRBJ2-3

CDR3 protein: CASSQVAGGQETQYF
CDR3 DNA: TGTGCCAGCAGCCAAGTAGCGGGAGGGCAAGAGACCCAGTACTTC
clone size: NA
V gene: TRBV3-1/TRBV3-2
D gene: TRBD2
J gene: TRBJ2-5

CDR3 protein: CASSFGGILNTEAFF
CDR3 DNA: TGTGCCAGCAGCTTCGGGGGGATTTTGAACACTGAAGCTTTCTTT
clone size: NA
V gene: TRBV11-2
D gene: NA
J gene: TRBJ1-1

CDR3 protein: CASSLSTGFYEQYF
CDR3 DNA: TGTGCCAGCAGTTTATCTACAGGGTTCTACGAGCAGTACTTC
clone size: NA
V gene: TRBV27
D gene: NA
J gene: TRBJ2-7

CDR3 protein: CASSTGTSGNTIYF
CDR3 DNA: TGTGCCAGCAGCACCGGGACATCTGGAAACACCATATATTTT
clone size: once
V gene: TRBV6-5
D gene: NA
J gene: TRBJ1-3

CDR3 protein: CASRPRQGEKLFF
CDR3 DNA: TGCGCCAGCAGACCGCGACAGGGTGAAAAACTGTTTTTT
clone size: NA
V gene: TRBV5-1
D gene: TRBD1
J gene: TRBJ1-4

CDR3 protein: CASGRVEGTEAFF
CDR3 DNA: TGTGCCAGCGGACGGGTTGAGGGCACTGAAGCTTTCTTT
clone size: NA
V gene: TRBV28
D gene: NA
J gene: TRBJ1-1

CDR3 protein: CASSVRYEQYF
CDR3 DNA: TGTGCCAGCAGTGTGAGGTACGAGCAGTACTTC
clone size: once
V gene: TRBV2
D gene: NA
J gene: TRBJ2-7

CDR3 protein: CASSTRTGSTDTQYF
CDR3 DNA: TGTGCCAGCAGCACGCGGACAGGGAGCACAGATACGCAGTATTTT
clone size: NA
V gene: TRBV7-2
D gene: TRBD1
J gene: TRBJ2-3

CDR3 protein: CASSSWAPQMNTEAFF
CDR3 DNA: TGTGCCAGCTCATCCTGGGCCCCCCAAATGAACACTGAAGCTTTCTTT
clone size: NA
V gene: TRBV18
D gene: NA
J gene: TRBJ1-1

CDR3 protein: CASSDTGNQPQHF
CDR3 DNA: TGTGCCAGCAGTGACACAGGTAATCAGCCCCAGCATTTT
clone size: NA
V gene: TRBV6-4
D gene: NA
J gene: TRBJ1-5

CDR3 protein: CASSQMGGGHEQYF
CDR3 DNA: TGTGCCAGCAGCCAAATGGGGGGGGGCCACGAGCAGTACTTC
clone size: NA
V gene: TRBV4-2
D gene: NA
J gene: TRBJ2-7

CDR3 protein: CASARRGGSFTEAFF
CDR3 DNA: TGTGCCAGCGCACGGCGGGGAGGTTCGTTCACTGAAGCTTTCTTT
clone size: NA
V gene: TRBV6-5
D gene: NA
J gene: TRBJ1-1

CDR3 protein: CASGLAGIGTEAFF
CDR3 DNA: TGTGCTAGTGGTTTGGCGGGGATTGGCACTGAAGCTTTCTTT
clone size: NA
V gene: TRBV12-5
D gene: NA
J gene: TRBJ1-1

CDR3 protein: CSAWDFRRETQYF
CDR3 DNA: TGCAGCGCTTGGGACTTTAGGAGGGAGACCCAGTACTTC
clone size: NA
V gene: TRBV29-1
D gene: NA
J gene: TRBJ2-5

CDR3 protein: CASRDRAAKTQYF
CDR3 DNA: TGTGCCAGCAGGGACAGGGCCGCGAAGACCCAGTACTTC
clone size: NA
V gene: TRBV11-2
D gene: TRBD1
J gene: TRBJ2-5

CDR3 protein: CSVPGRGAEAFF
CDR3 DNA: TGCAGCGTGCCCGGGAGAGGGGCTGAAGCTTTCTTT
clone size: NA
V gene: TRBV29-1
D gene: NA
J gene: TRBJ1-1

CDR3 protein: CASSQGQRGYTF
CDR3 DNA: TGCGCCAGCAGCCAGGGACAGCGAGGCTACACCTTC
clone size: NA
V gene: TRBV4-1
D gene: TRBD1
J gene: TRBJ1-2

CDR3 protein: CASSFSGGSYEQYF
CDR3 DNA: TGTGCCAGCAGCTTCTCCGGGGGGTCCTACGAGCAGTACTTC
clone size: NA
V gene: TRBV11-2
D gene: TRBD2
J gene: TRBJ2-7

CDR3 protein: CSGDIANTGELFF
CDR3 DNA: TGCAGCGGAGACATCGCGAACACCGGGGAGCTGTTTTTT
clone size: NA
V gene: TRBV29-1
D gene: NA
J gene: TRBJ2-2

CDR3 protein: CASSLRETNEKLFF
CDR3 DNA: TGTGCCAGCAGCTTGAGGGAAACTAATGAAAAACTGTTTTTT
clone size: NA
V gene: TRBV7-8
D gene: NA
J gene: TRBJ1-4

CDR3 protein: CASSDRVVNGYTF
CDR3 DNA: TGTGCCAGCTCAGACAGAGTTGTCAATGGCTACACCTTC
clone size: NA
V gene: TRBV18
D gene: NA
J gene: TRBJ1-2

CDR3 protein: CASSDRDRGSEKLFF
CDR3 DNA: TGTGCCAGCAGCGACCGGGACAGGGGTTCTGAAAAACTGTTTTTT
clone size: NA
V gene: TRBV7-9
D gene: TRBD1
J gene: TRBJ1-4

CDR3 protein: CASSPLGTGNSYEQYF
CDR3 DNA: TGTGCCAGCTCACCACTCGGGACAGGGAATTCCTACGAGCAGTACTTC
clone size: NA
V gene: TRBV18
D gene: TRBD1
J gene: TRBJ2-7

CDR3 protein: CASSSGTEQYF
CDR3 DNA: TGTGCCAGCAGTAGTGGGACAGAGCAGTACTTC
clone size: NA
V gene: TRBV6-5
D gene: NA
J gene: TRBJ2-7

CDR3 protein: CASSLGSYSSYEQYF
CDR3 DNA: TGTGCCAGCAGCTTAGGGTCCTACAGCTCCTACGAGCAGTACTTC
clone size: NA
V gene: TRBV11-2
D gene: NA
J gene: TRBJ2-7

CDR3 protein: CSVEDLAGVRTDTQYF
CDR3 DNA: TGCAGCGTTGAAGATCTAGCGGGGGTCCGCACAGATACGCAGTATTTT
clone size: NA
V gene: TRBV29-1
D gene: TRBD2
J gene: TRBJ2-3

CDR3 protein: CASSSTGNYEQYF
CDR3 DNA: TGTGCCAGCAGCTCGACAGGGAACTACGAGCAGTACTTC
clone size: NA
V gene: TRBV5-4
D gene: TRBD1
J gene: TRBJ2-7

CDR3 protein: CASSPQRANTGELFF
CDR3 DNA: TGTGCCAGCTCACCTCAACGAGCGAACACCGGGGAGCTGTTTTTT
clone size: NA
V gene: TRBV18
D gene: NA
J gene: TRBJ2-2

CDR3 protein: CASSHSGDKPVDTGELFF
CDR3 DNA: TGTGCCAGCAGCCACAGTGGGGACAAACCTGTGGACACCGGGGAGCTGTTTTTT
clone size: NA
V gene: TRBV28
D gene: NA
J gene: TRBJ2-2

CDR3 protein: CASSVDGRDRGNEQFF
CDR3 DNA: TGTGCCAGCAGCGTTGACGGCCGGGACAGGGGCAATGAGCAGTTCTTC
clone size: NA
V gene: TRBV7-9
D gene: TRBD1
J gene: TRBJ2-1

CDR3 protein: CASSAPRRDPDGYTF
CDR3 DNA: TGTGCCAGCAGCGCACCCCGACGGGATCCCGATGGCTACACCTTC
clone size: NA
V gene: TRBV7-9
D gene: NA
J gene: TRBJ1-2

CDR3 protein: CASSVGPNTGELFF
CDR3 DNA: TGTGCCAGCAGCGTGGGCCCCAACACCGGGGAGCTGTTTTTT
clone size: NA
V gene: TRBV27
D gene: NA
J gene: TRBJ2-2

CDR3 protein: CASRKLAGEVWGEQYF
CDR3 DNA: TGCGCCAGCAGGAAACTAGCGGGAGAAGTATGGGGCGAGCAGTACTTC
clone size: NA
V gene: TRBV10-1
D gene: TRBD2
J gene: TRBJ2-7